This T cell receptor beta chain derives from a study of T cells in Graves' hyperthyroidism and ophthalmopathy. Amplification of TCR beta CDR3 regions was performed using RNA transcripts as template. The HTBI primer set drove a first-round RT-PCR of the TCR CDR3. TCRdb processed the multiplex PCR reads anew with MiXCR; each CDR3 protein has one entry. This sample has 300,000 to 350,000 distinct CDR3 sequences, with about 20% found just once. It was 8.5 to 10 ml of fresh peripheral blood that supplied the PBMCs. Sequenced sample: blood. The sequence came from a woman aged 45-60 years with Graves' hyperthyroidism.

CDR3 protein: CASRAQGGDTQYF. The CDR3 DNA follows: TGTGCCAGCAGAGCTCAAGGGGGAGATACGCAGTATTTT. This chain uses TRBV6-1 with TRBJ2-3; TRBD1 might be the D (6 bases). V was shortened by 6 bases and J by 5 bases, with 12 bases between the two germline ends. In germline, CDR1 is MNHNS, CDR2 SASEGT. The CDR3 is 13 residues long.